This TCR beta chain was sequenced in a study of T-cell reconstitution after alpha-beta-depleted transplantation in children. Deletions cut 2 bases from V and 1 base from J, with 9 bases between. This CDR3 is 16 amino acids long. The germline V gene has CDR1 MNHEY and CDR2 SVGEGT. Unique molecular identifiers were incorporated during preparation of the TCRbeta library. In TCRdb, the PCR reads were re-called with MiXCR into one record per CDR3 protein. The sample yields about 200,000 distinct CDR3 sequences, roughly 6.3% seen once. The sample holds many counts of this clonotype. The TCR sequence derives from a girl under two years old with combined immunodeficiency, due to receive a stem cell transplant. This material consisted of PBMCs, taken before TCRalphabeta/CD19-depleted stem cell transplant. J is TRBJ2-6 and V is TRBV6-2 or TRBV6-3, with D perhaps matching TRBD1 (6 bases). CDR3 sequence reads: CASSYTGQSGANVLTF. In DNA, the CDR3 is TGTGCCAGCAGTTACACCGGACAGTCTGGGGCCAACGTCCTGACTTTC.